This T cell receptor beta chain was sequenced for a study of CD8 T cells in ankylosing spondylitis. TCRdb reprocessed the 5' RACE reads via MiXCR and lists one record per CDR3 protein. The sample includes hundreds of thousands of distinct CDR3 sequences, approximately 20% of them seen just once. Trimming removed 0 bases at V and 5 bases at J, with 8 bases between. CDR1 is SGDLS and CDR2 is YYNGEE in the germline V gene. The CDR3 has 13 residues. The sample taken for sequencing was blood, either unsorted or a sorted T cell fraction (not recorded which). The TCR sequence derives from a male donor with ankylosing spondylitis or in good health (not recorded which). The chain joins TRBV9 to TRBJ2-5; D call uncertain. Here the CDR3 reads CASSVDTRETQYF. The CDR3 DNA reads TGTGCCAGCAGCGTAGATACCCGGGAGACCCAGTACTTC.